Given below is one T cell receptor (beta chain) in context. What it binds is unknown. This entry is derived from a study of T cell responses to AZD1222 COVID-19 vaccine. Study context: Doses given second, at about 4 or about 12 weeks, were pooled.

Clones were sequenced by immunoSEQ multiplex PCR, and TCRdb holds only the in-frame ones, with some missing. This table holds approximately 140,000 clones, roughly 88% found once. The CDR3 is made up of 15 amino acids. Findings and caveats of the study: Baseline testing showed seropositivity in only five or six AZD1222 recipients. Spike-specific TCR breadth and depth were elevated following two AZD1222 doses. Clonal diversity was possibly underestimated, and the donors were mostly white British, with more females.

The gene calls are TRBV21-1 and TRBJ2-2. TRBV21-1 is recorded as a pseudogene. This sequence originates from an adult in good health. Material: peripheral blood, obtained on day 0 of AZD1222 vaccination. The DNA of the CDR3 is TGTGCCAGCAGCAAGGGGGGCCGCGTCACCGGGGAGCTGTTTTTT. This codes for CASSKGGRVTGELFF.